This record looks at one TCR beta chain sequence and its context. At least ten counts were recorded for this clonotype. Its antigen is unknown. No much larger clone exists at a distance of one base, and base qualities are not known. These data originate in a study of molecular identifiers for immune sequencing clone quantification (dated 2018 in TCRdb). Concerning the study at large: For a replicate experiment, RNA from about 20,000 or 100,000 naive CD8 T cells was divided into five aliquots, of which four were sequenced. This methods study benchmarked molecular-identifier clustering-based TCR repertoire sequencing (MIDCIRS) and TCR RNA copy counting, using CD8 T cells to do so. Broad study findings and their caveats: Highly expanded clone sizes could be underestimated because identical TCR molecules may share a barcode. In CMV-specific effector cells, clones with more than 20 RNA copies contained over 98% of molecules, whereas in naive cells such clones contained under 1% of molecules. When barcode sub-clustering was not used, chimeric consensus sequences inflated TCR diversity, with chimeras reaching as high as 47%. Spiked-in Jurkat TCR RNA (around nine copies' worth), which is not part of the donor repertoire, was contained in the naive libraries. Modeling estimated 2.5 to 3.5 recovered TCR RNA copies per cell, compared with about 10 by digital PCR, which implies about 30% capture efficiency. Even against a background of 750,000 to 1,000,000 naive CD8 T cells, spiked-in Jurkat TCR RNA amounting to a single cell's worth was reported to be detectable.

The CDR3 holds 14 amino acids from the cysteine to the phenylalanine. The DNA shown is the 42-base CDR3, in frame from base 1. At the junction V is shortened by 5 bases and J by 3 bases, with 13 bases in between. Taken from the germline V gene, the CDR1 and CDR2 loops are MDHEN and SYDVKM. Libraries of naive CD8 T cells were built from around 20,000 to 1,000,000 sorted cells, with 10%, 30% or 50% of the purified RNA used. Naive CD8 T cells, defined as CD8+CD4-CCR7+CD45RA+, were FACS-sorted into RLT Plus buffer on a BD FACSAria II. More than 8 TCR copies' worth of Jurkat RNA were spiked into roughly 20,000-1,000,000 naive CD8 T cell samples to test detection sensitivity. Enrichment of CD8 T cells was performed with RosetteSep CD8+ T Cell Enrichment Cocktail and Ficoll-Paque, after which ACK red cell lysis was carried out. Library creation used PCR. The sequencer listed for this sample is NextSeq 500. Bulk TCR libraries were prepared as previously described, using TCR primers listed in Table S5. The Qiagen AllPrep DNA/RNA kit was used to purify total RNA. Before analysis, reads from multiple sequencing runs of the same library were pooled. As for the original processing: Reads were retained only if an exact TCR constant sequence was present, and the retained reads were trimmed to 150 nt and grouped according to their 12-nt molecular barcodes. Reads in each barcode group were sub-clustered using a 15% Levenshtein threshold, and a quality-weighted consensus sequence was built for each RNA molecule. Non-functional sequences were excluded, and lower-count sequences lying one edit away from another sequence were also excluded. On the basis of fitting two negative binomial distributions, barcode sub-clusters with fewer than 20% of the maximum read count were discarded. TCRdb trimmed public reads at Q25 via fastp, called clones via MiXCR and kept in-frame beta chains. Merged by CDR3 protein, the rows form single entries marked with the most common genes and DNA. The V and J calls were not made by the authors but by TCRdb's processing. The sample profile shows about 630,000 distinct CDR3 sequences; about 25% of them were found once. The biggest ten clones account for 0.7% to 0.95% of the sample.

This clonotype was sampled from a human donor in good health. Some libraries in this study had Jurkat cell RNA spiked in. Material for sequencing was naive CD8+ T cells from blood, with Jurkat cell RNA spiked in. Per the publication, the cell subset or site label means: FACS-sorted CD8+CD4-CCR7+CD45RA+ naive T cells. The V and J segments used are TRBV28 and TRBJ1-1, with no confident D gene call. The DNA sequence is TGTGCCAGCAGTCCTAGGTTTATGGACACTGAAGCTTTCTTT. Translated, this gives CASSPRFMDTEAFF.